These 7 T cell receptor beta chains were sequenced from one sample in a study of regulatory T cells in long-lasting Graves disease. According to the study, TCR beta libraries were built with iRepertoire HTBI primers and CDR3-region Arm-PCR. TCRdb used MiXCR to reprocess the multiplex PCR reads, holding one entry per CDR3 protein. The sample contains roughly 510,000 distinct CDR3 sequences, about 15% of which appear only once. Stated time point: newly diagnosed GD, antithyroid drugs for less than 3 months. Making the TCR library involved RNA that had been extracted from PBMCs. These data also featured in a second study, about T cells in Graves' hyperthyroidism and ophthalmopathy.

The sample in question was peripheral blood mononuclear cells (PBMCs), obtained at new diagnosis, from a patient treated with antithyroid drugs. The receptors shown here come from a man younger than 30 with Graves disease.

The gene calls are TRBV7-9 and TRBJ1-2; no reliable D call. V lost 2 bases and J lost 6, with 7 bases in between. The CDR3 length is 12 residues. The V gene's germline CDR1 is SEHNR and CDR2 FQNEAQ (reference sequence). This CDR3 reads CASSLRDHGYTF. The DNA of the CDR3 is TGTGCCAGCAGCTTAAGGGATCATGGCTACACCTTC. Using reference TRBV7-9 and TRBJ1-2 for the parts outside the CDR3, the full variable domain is DTGVSQNPRHKITKRGQNVTFRCDPISEHNRLYWYRQTLGQGPEFLTYFQNEAQLEKSRLLSDRFSAERPKGSFSTLEIQRTEQGDSAMYLCASSLRDHGYTFGSGTRLTVV.

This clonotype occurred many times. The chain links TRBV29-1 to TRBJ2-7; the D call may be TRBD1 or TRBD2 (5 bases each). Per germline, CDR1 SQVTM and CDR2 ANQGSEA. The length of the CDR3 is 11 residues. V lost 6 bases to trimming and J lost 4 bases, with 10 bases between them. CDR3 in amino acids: CSVRDGYEQYF. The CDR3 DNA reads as TGCAGCGTCCGGGACGGATACGAGCAGTACTTC.

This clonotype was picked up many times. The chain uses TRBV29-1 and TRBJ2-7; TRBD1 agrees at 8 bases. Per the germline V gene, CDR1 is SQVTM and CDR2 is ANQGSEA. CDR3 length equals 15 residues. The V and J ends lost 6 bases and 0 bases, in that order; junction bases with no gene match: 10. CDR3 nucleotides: TGCAGCGTGGATGGGCGGGACAGGAGCTCCTACGAGCAGTACTTC. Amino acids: CSVDGRDRSSYEQYF.

DNA of the CDR3: TGCAGCGCCCAGGACAGGGGGCGAATCACTGAAGCTTTCTTT. The encoded protein is CSAQDRGRITEAFF. The chain uses TRBV29-1 and TRBJ1-1, with 11 bases lining up with TRBD1. Germline lookup yields CDR1 SQVTM and CDR2 ANQGSEA. V lost 7 bases and J lost 4; bases outside the gene matches: 8. There are 14 residues in the CDR3.

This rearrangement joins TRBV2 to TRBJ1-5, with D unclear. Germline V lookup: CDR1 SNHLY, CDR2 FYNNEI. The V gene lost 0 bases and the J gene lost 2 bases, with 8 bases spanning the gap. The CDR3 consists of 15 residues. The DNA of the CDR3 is TGTGCCAGCAGTGAAGCAGGGTTCGGCAATCAGCCCCAGCATTTT. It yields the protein CASSEAGFGNQPQHF.

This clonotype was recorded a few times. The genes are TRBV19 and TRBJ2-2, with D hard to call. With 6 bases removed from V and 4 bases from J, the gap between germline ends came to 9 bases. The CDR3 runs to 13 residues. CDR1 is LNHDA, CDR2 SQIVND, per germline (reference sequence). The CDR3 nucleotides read TGTGCCAGTAGACTCACCAGCACCGGGGAGCTGTTTTTT. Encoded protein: CASRLTSTGELFF. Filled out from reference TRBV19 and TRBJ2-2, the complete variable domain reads DGGITQSPKYLFRKEGQNVTLSCEQNLNHDAMYWYRQDPGQGLRLIYYSQIVNDFQKGDIAEGYSVSREKKESFPLTVTSAQKNPTAFYLCASRLTSTGELFFGEGSRLTVL.

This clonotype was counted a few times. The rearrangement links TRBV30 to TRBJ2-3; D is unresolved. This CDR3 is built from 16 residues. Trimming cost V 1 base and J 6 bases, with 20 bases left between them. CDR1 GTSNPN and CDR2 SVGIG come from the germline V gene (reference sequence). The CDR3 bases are TGTGCCTGGAGTGGGGTGACTGGCCCCATGTTGGATACGCAGTATTTT. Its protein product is CAWSGVTGPMLDTQYF. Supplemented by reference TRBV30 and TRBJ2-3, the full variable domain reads SQTIHQWPATLVQPVGSPLSLECTVEGTSNPNLYWYRQAAGRGLQLLFYSVGIGQISSEVPQNLSASRPQDRQFILSSKKLLLSDSGFYLCAWSGVTGPMLDTQYFGPGTRLTVL.